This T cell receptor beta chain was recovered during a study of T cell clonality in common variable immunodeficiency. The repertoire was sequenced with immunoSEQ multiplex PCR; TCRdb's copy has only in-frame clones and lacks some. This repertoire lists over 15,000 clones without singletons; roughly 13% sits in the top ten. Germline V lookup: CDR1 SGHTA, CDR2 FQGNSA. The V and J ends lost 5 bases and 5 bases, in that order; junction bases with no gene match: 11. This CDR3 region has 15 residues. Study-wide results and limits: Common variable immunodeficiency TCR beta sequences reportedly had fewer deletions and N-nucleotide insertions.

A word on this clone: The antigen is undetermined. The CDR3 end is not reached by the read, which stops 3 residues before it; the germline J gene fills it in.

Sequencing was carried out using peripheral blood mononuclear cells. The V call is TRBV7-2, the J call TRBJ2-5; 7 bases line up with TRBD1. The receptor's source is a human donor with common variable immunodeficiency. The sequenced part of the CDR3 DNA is TGTGCCAGCAGCGCGAGGGACAGAGCCCTCGAGACC. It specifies CASSARDRALET. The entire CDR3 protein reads CASSARDRALETQYF.